The text below deals with one T cell receptor beta chain. Its antigen is as yet unknown. The sample is drawn from a study of CD8 T cells in ankylosing spondylitis. Findings and caveats of the study: Significant enrichment of disease-linked clones was reported in matched ankylosing spondylitis synovial fluid. The disease-linked clones had a CD8+ phenotype and low blood frequencies. Ankylosing spondylitis blood appeared to be characterized by a TCR beta motif of several highly homologous variants.

With molecular barcodes, quantitative 5'-RACE was used to make the TCR beta libraries. MiXCR, applied by TCRdb to the 5' RACE reads, yields one record per CDR3 protein. Of roughly 160,000 distinct CDR3 sequences listed, 9.5% to 10% were seen once; the top ten hold approximately 15%. The CDR3 has 12 amino acids. From germline, CDR1 is SQVTM and CDR2 ANQGSEA. The ends were cut back, 3 bases at V and 2 bases at J, with 8 bases in the middle. What was sequenced was blood, either unsorted or a sorted T cell fraction (not recorded which). The receptor's source is a female donor with ankylosing spondylitis or in good health (not recorded which). This chain links TRBV29-1 with TRBJ2-7; the D is unclear. CDR3 in DNA: TGCAGCGTTGAGGTATCCGCCTACGAGCAGTACTTC. Translation gives CSVEVSAYEQYF.